The 26 T cell receptor beta chains below all came from one sample that was sequenced in a study of blood T cells in healthy people across ages (dated by TCRdb to between 2014 and 2017). Library preparation employed 5' RACE. This sample was sequenced with an Illumina HiSeq 2500. A second PCR of roughly 6 to 12 cycles was performed with a sample-barcoded 5' primer and a J-beta primer mix. TCRdb's own reprocessing of the public reads used fastp at Q25 and MiXCR and kept productive beta chains. Under each unique CDR3 protein, matching rows form one entry showing the most common genes and DNA. The sample records about 700,000 distinct CDR3 sequences, about 32% of which are singletons. The ten largest clones capture approximately 15% of the sample. Sequencing was performed on blood. The receptors were sampled from an elderly woman in good health. Donor details come from another sample of the same person, matched by shared clones.

As to this clonotype: This may stem from a read error, because a much larger clone lies one nucleotide away. The chain combines TRBV11-3 with TRBJ2-1, with 8 positions matching TRBD2. The last part of the DNA fits TRBJ2-7 better; the J call may be wrong. The germline V gene encodes CDR1 SGHNT and CDR2 YENEEA. CDR3 size: 15 residues. DNA for the CDR3: TGCGCCAGCAGCTTAAGCGGGGGAGTCTACAATGAGCAGTACTTC. Its translation is CASSLSGGVYNEQYF.

This clonotype was recorded many times. The chain uses TRBV7-2 and TRBJ2-1; 13 positions agree with TRBD2. This CDR3 has 15 amino acids. The germline CDR1 and CDR2 sequences are SGHTA and FQGNSA. J lost 8 bases, V lost 5 bases, and 6 bases had no gene match. This chain's CDR3 is CASSTLAGGPHEQFF. In DNA form, the CDR3 reads TGTGCCAGCAGCACACTAGCGGGGGGGCCCCATGAGCAGTTCTTC.

Many counts were recorded for this clonotype. The chain couples TRBV20-1 to TRBJ2-5, with TRBD1 matching 8 bases. The CDR3 is 14 amino acids. V shed 2 bases, J shed 4 bases, and the junction held 6 bases outside the gene matches. Looked up from germline, CDR1 is DFQATT and CDR2 is SNEGSKA (reference sequence). CDR3 coding DNA: TGCAGTGCTAGACAGGGGGCAATCGGAGAGACCCAGTACTTC. This sequence encodes CSARQGAIGETQYF.

The chain recombines TRBV27 with TRBJ1-4, with 7 bases aligning to TRBD1. V was clipped by 5 bases and J by 7 bases; unmatched bases: 13. Germline CDR1 reads MNHEY; CDR2 reads SMNVEV (reference sequence). The CDR3 is 16 residues long. The CDR3 is CASSLTPGTEVEKLFF. The CDR3 DNA follows: TGTGCCAGCAGTCTAACTCCCGGGACAGAAGTTGAAAAACTGTTTTTT. Filled out from reference TRBV27 and TRBJ1-4, the complete variable domain reads EAQVTQNPRYLITVTGKKLTVTCSQNMNHEYMSWYRQDPGLGLRQIYYSMNVEVTDKGDVPEGYKVSRKEKRNFPLILESPSPNQTSLYFCASSLTPGTEVEKLFFGSGTQLSVL.

This clonotype was seen repeatedly, ten times or more. This chain joins TRBV7-2 and TRBJ2-7; the D is unclear. The CDR3 consists of 14 residues. Germline CDR1 is SGHTA and CDR2 is FQGNSA. Deletions cut 2 bases from V and 4 bases from J, with 12 bases between. The CDR3 loop reads CASSLSPRVYEQYF. The CDR3 DNA reads as TGTGCCAGCAGCTTATCCCCCAGAGTTTACGAGCAGTACTTC.

This clonotype was recorded many times. This sequence joins TRBV5-6 and TRBJ1-2, with no clear D. In germline, CDR1 is SGHDT, CDR2 YYEEEE. Trimming pared 5 bases from V and 4 bases from J, leaving 15 bases between. The CDR3 length is 14 residues. The CDR3 loop is CASSRSTGSYGYTF. DNA for the CDR3: TGTGCCAGCAGTAGGTCGACTGGAAGCTATGGCTACACCTTC.

As concerns this clonotype: This clone may be a read error of a much larger clone one base away. The J gene is TRBJ1-5, the V gene TRBV20-1; D might be TRBD1 (6 bases). The germline V gene has CDR1 DFQATT and CDR2 SNEGSKA (reference sequence). The CDR3 covers 14 residues. Trimming cost V 0 bases and J 6 bases, with 12 bases left between them. The CDR3 is CSAREALGGQPQHF. The CDR3 nucleotides are TGCAGTGCTAGAGAAGCCTTAGGGGGTCAGCCCCAGCATTTT.

This clonotype has a count of ten or more. CDR3 nucleotides: TGTGCCAGCAGTACTTATTACGGGGTTAACGAGCAGTTCTTC. Its protein product is CASSTYYGVNEQFF. This chain connects TRBV6-1 to TRBJ2-1; TRBD2 is a possible D gene (5 bases). Trimming took 5 bases from V and 10 from J, leaving 18 bases between them. Germline CDR1 reads MNHNS; CDR2 reads SASEGT. The CDR3 runs 14 residues.

A note on this clonotype: Just one base apart from a much larger clone, this may be a read error. The V call is TRBV3-1, the J call TRBJ2-7, with 7 positions matching TRBD1. CDR1 and CDR2 from the germline V gene are LGHDT and YNNKEL (reference sequence). V gave up 10 bases and J gave up 6 bases; unmatched junction bases: 12. CDR3 size: 13 residues. The CDR3 sequence: CANRQGSLPEQYF. The CDR3, as DNA: TGTGCCAACAGACAGGGTAGCCTTCCCGAGCAGTACTTC.

This clonotype was observed many times. This chain uses TRBV30 with TRBJ1-2, with 8 bases matching TRBD1. The CDR3 spans 14 residues. Germline V gene lookup returns CDR1 GTSNPN and CDR2 SVGIG (reference sequence). V gave up 6 bases and J gave up 0 bases; unmatched junction bases: 6. CDR3 protein: CACYPGQANYGYTF. For the CDR3, the DNA is TGTGCCTGTTATCCGGGACAGGCTAACTATGGCTACACCTTC.

The table lists this clonotype with many counts. This sequence joins TRBV29-1 and TRBJ1-2; D is undetermined. The germline gives CDR1 SQVTM, CDR2 ANQGSEA. The CDR3 extends over 13 amino acids. Between the trimmed V and J ends, which lost 2 bases and 6 bases, there was a span of 13 bases. The CDR3 DNA follows: TGCAGCGTTGAATCGGCGAAGCTTCATGGCTACACCTTC. Its translation is CSVESAKLHGYTF.

This clonotype was seen many times. The chain joins TRBV7-9 to TRBJ2-5; D possibly corresponds to TRBD1 (5 bases). Germline V gives CDR1 SEHNR, CDR2 FQNEAQ (reference sequence). The CDR3 has 15 amino acids. The V gene lost 5 bases and the J gene lost 2 bases, with 15 bases spanning the gap. The CDR3 sequence is CASSLLGPTQETQYF. The CDR3 DNA sequence: TGTGCCAGCAGCCTCCTGGGGCCGACACAAGAGACCCAGTACTTC. The whole variable domain, filled in from reference TRBV7-9 and TRBJ2-5, reads DTGVSQNPRHKITKRGQNVTFRCDPISEHNRLYWYRQTLGQGPEFLTYFQNEAQLEKSRLLSDRFSAERPKGSFSTLEIQRTEQGDSAMYLCASSLLGPTQETQYFGPGTRLLVL.

The chain couples TRBV5-1 to TRBJ1-6; 7 bases agree with TRBD1. Trimming removed 4 bases from V and 0 bases from J; junction bases left unmatched: 7. The CDR3 has 17 amino acids. CDR1 and CDR2 (germline): SGHRS, YFSETQ. The CDR3 nucleotides read TGCGCCAGCAGCGACCGGGACAGAAGCTCCTATAATTCACCCCTCCACTTT. This encodes CASSDRDRSSYNSPLHF.

This clonotype was found many times. The chain recombines TRBV9 with TRBJ1-2; 9 positions match TRBD1. Germline loops: CDR1 SGDLS, CDR2 YYNGEE. The CDR3 totals 14 residues. V lost 3 bases and J lost 4; bases outside the gene matches: 4. In DNA form, the CDR3 reads TGTGCCAGCAGCGCGACAGGGGGTGTCTATGGCTACACCTTC. It is translated as CASSATGGVYGYTF. The full variable domain, completed using reference TRBV9 and TRBJ1-2, is DSGVTQTPKHLITATGQRVTLRCSPRSGDLSVYWYQQSLDQGLQFLIQYYNGEERAKGNILERFSAQQFPDLHSELNLSSLELGDSALYFCASSATGGVYGYTFGSGTRLTVV.

This clonotype was recorded at least ten times. The chain combines TRBV4-2 with TRBJ1-6; D unclear. V lost 0 bases to trimming and J lost 5 bases, with 8 bases between them. The CDR3 has 15 amino acids. CDR1 and CDR2 from the germline V gene are LGHNA and YNFKEQ. CDR3 residues: CASSQEGRDNSPLHF. The CDR3 DNA follows: TGTGCCAGCAGCCAAGAAGGGAGGGATAATTCACCCCTCCACTTT.

The count of this clonotype is one. The chain has TRBV20-1 and TRBJ2-7; the D is unclear. The CDR3 is 11 amino acids. V was cut by 6 bases and J by 6 bases, with 12 bases left in between. Germline V gene lookup returns CDR1 DFQATT and CDR2 SNEGSKA (reference sequence). CDR3 coding DNA: TGCAGTGCCAGAAAGTTCGGCGAGCAGTACTTC. Residues: CSARKFGEQYF.

The rearrangement uses TRBV10-3 and TRBJ1-1, with D possibly matching TRBD1 (6 bases). Germline CDR1 ENHRY, CDR2 SYGVKD. The CDR3 is 15 residues long. Trimming pared 6 bases from V and 3 bases from J, leaving 17 bases between. CDR3 nucleotide sequence: TGTGCCATCAGGGGGGCAGGGGTTAAGGACACTGAAGCTTTCTTT. Amino acid sequence: CAIRGAGVKDTEAFF.

V usage is TRBV19 and J usage is TRBJ1-2; 10 bases agree with TRBD1. Germline V gene data show CDR1 as LNHDA and CDR2 as SQIVND (reference sequence). With 10 bases clipped from V and 3 bases from J, the junction kept 11 bases outside the gene matches. The CDR3 covers 15 residues. CDR3 sequence: CATLSGQGWYYGYTF. The CDR3 nucleotides read TGTGCCACCTTGTCGGGACAGGGGTGGTACTATGGCTACACCTTC. Variable domain in full (rest from reference TRBV19 and TRBJ1-2): DGGITQSPKYLFRKEGQNVTLSCEQNLNHDAMYWYRQDPGQGLRLIYYSQIVNDFQKGDIAEGYSVSREKKESFPLTVTSAQKNPTAFYLCATLSGQGWYYGYTFGSGTRLTVV.

This clonotype was detected ten times or more. The genes are TRBV19 and TRBJ2-4; D is tentatively TRBD1 or TRBD2 (5 bases each). The CDR3 runs to 15 residues. V was shortened by 4 bases and J by 0 bases, with 10 bases between the two germline ends. Looked up from germline, CDR1 is LNHDA and CDR2 is SQIVND (reference sequence). The CDR3 nucleotides are TGTGCCAGTAGTACAGAGGGGCTAGCCAAAAACATTCAGTACTTC. This translates into CASSTEGLAKNIQYF.

Of note for this clonotype: A junction boundary mismatches the germline segment, possibly from a read error. This chain links TRBV7-2 with TRBJ1-2, with 9 bases that match TRBD1. The germline gives CDR1 SGHTA, CDR2 FQGNSA. This CDR3 is 15 amino acids long. CDR3 DNA sequence: TGTGCCAGTAGCTTAGGTGACAGGGGGGGATATAGCTACACCTTC. This translates into CASSLGDRGGYSYTF.

This chain uses TRBV29-1 with TRBJ2-7, with 8 bases matching TRBD1. The CDR3 extends over 12 amino acids. The junction had 3 bases not matched to a gene; V was cut back by 3 bases and J by 5 bases. Germline V CDR1 and CDR2: SQVTM, ANQGSEA. The CDR3 DNA reads TGCAGCGTTGAGGACAGGGATCACGAGCAGTACTTC. Translation: CSVEDRDHEQYF.

This clonotype has only a few counts. The chain is built from TRBV5-5 and TRBJ1-2; TRBD1 agrees at 7 bases. V gave up 6 bases and J gave up 2 bases; unmatched junction bases: 10. CDR1 is SGHKS, CDR2 YYEKEE, per germline (reference sequence). The CDR3 has 15 amino acids. CDR3 sequence (DNA): TGTGCCAGCAACTCCCTCACAGGGGCCAACTATGGCTACACCTTC. It is translated as CASNSLTGANYGYTF.

In this sample, this clonotype turned up many times. The rearrangement uses TRBV18 and TRBJ1-2; 7 bases match TRBD1. The length of the CDR3 is 12 residues. The V segment lost 11 bases and the J segment 3 bases; nucleotides outside the gene matches: 6. Germline V CDR1 and CDR2: KGHSH, LQKENI. The CDR3 nucleotides are TGTGCCGTCCCCGGGACAGACTATGGCTACACCTTC. Its translation: CAVPGTDYGYTF.

The CDR3 sequence is CSARDSVAGEGEQFF. Here the CDR3 DNA reads TGCAGTGCTAGAGATAGTGTAGCGGGGGAAGGTGAGCAGTTCTTC. The V and J genes are TRBV20-1 and TRBJ2-1, with TRBD2 identical over 9 bases. V was pared by 0 bases and J by 9 bases, with 9 bases of the junction left unmatched. This CDR3 contains 15 residues. CDR1 is DFQATT, CDR2 SNEGSKA, per germline (reference sequence).

This clonotype appeared a single time. The rearrangement joins TRBV29-1 to TRBJ1-2, with TRBD1 identical over 10 bases. The CDR3 consists of 15 residues. J gave up 7 bases and V 6 bases, and 14 bases lay outside the gene matches. Germline CDR1 SQVTM, CDR2 ANQGSEA. CDR3 loop: CSVLSGTGAKGGYTF. CDR3 in DNA: TGCAGCGTCTTGTCCGGGACAGGGGCAAAGGGTGGCTACACCTTC.

The chain uses TRBV4-1 and TRBJ1-6; 9 nucleotides align to TRBD1. The length of the CDR3 is 16 residues. J was trimmed by 4 bases and V by 3 bases; bases with no gene match: 4. Germline CDR1 reads MGHRA; CDR2 reads YSYEKL. The CDR3 sequence: CASSQGQGDYNSPLHF. CDR3 in DNA: TGCGCCAGCAGCCAGGGACAGGGAGATTATAATTCACCCCTCCACTTT.